This T cell receptor (beta chain) was found in a study of Tregs in tolerant kidney transplant recipients. Points from the study as a whole: Changing PCR primers prevented nucleotide comparison between some patients' samples. Biological reproducibility was not directly addressed, but technical replication error appeared minimal.

Sequenced by immunoSEQ multiplex PCR; TCRdb stores in-frame clones only, minus some. This table has approximately 75,000 clones, around 90% appearing once. The V end lost 5 bases, the J end lost 7 bases, and 18 bases lay between the germline ends. The length of the CDR3 is 15 residues. Germline CDR1 reads SGHTA; CDR2 reads FQGTGA. In the case of this clone: Its specificity is unknown.

Thawed PBMCs were rested overnight at 37°C with approximately 190 IU/ml IL-2 before regulatory T cell sorting. This material consisted of Tregs from blood, taken before the transplant. The source is a human donor who received a combined kidney and bone marrow transplant. The chain employs TRBV7-3 and TRBJ2-1; tentatively, D is TRBD1 or TRBD2 (5 bases each). In DNA, the CDR3 is TGTGCCAGCAGCCTCTCGTCGGGGCAGGGTAATGAGCAGTTCTTC. Translation: CASSLSSGQGNEQFF.